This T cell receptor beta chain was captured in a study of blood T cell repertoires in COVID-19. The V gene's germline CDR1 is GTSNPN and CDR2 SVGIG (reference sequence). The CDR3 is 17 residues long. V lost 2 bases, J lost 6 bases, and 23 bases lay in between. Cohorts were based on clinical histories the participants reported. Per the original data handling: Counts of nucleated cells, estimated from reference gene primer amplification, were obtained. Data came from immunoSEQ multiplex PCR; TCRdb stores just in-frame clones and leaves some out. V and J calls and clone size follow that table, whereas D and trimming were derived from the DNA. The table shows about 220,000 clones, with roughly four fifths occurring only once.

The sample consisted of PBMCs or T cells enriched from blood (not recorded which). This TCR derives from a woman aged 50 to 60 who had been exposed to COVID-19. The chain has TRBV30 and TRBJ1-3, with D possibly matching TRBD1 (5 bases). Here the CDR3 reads CAWSYGQQDTSLNTIYF. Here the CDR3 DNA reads TGTGCCTGGAGTTACGGGCAACAGGACACTTCACTAAACACCATATATTTT. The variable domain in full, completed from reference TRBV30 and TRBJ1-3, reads SQTIHQWPATLVQPVGSPLSLECTVEGTSNPNLYWYRQAAGRGLQLLFYSVGIGQISSEVPQNLSASRPQDRQFILSSKKLLLSDSGFYLCAWSYGQQDTSLNTIYFGEGSWLTVV.